The sequence of this TCR beta chain was determined in a study of CD8 T cells in Susac syndrome. The germline gives CDR1 GTSNPN, CDR2 SVGIG (reference sequence). V was shortened by 3 bases and J by 3 bases, with 14 bases between the two germline ends. The CDR3 loop spans 14 amino acids. A quantity of roughly 0.5 to 1 ug RNA underwent reverse transcription using random hexamers. The immunoSEQ assay covered 54 Vbeta and 13 Jbeta segments for CDR3. TCRdb reanalysed the immunoSEQ multiplex PCR reads using MiXCR and keeps one entry per CDR3 protein. The profile shows 350,000 to 550,000 distinct CDR3 sequences, approximately 85% of them singletons. CD8+ and CD4+ blood T cells underwent TCR beta sequencing. Patients with stable or active relapsing-remitting disease, all of them treatment-naive, made up the multiple sclerosis controls. FACS was used to enrich TEMRA cells, whereas the CD8+ and CD4+ T cells were obtained by negative isolation.

This TCR was sampled from a human donor with multiple sclerosis. This sequence joins TRBV30 and TRBJ1-1, with a weak D call TRBD1 (5 bases). Specimen: CD8+ T cells from PBMCs. The CDR3 DNA reads as TGTGCCTGGAGGGAGGGGCGCGGGGACACTGAAGCTTTCTTT. Its translation: CAWREGRGDTEAFF.